These 20 T cell receptor beta chains were sequenced from one sample in a study of T-cell reconstitution after alpha-beta-depleted transplantation in children. The TCRbeta library was prepared with unique molecular identifiers. TCRdb redid the calling of the PCR reads with MiXCR, one entry per CDR3 protein. The top ten clones hold less than 35% of a sample with 75,000 to 90,000 distinct CDR3 sequences, roughly 15% of them seen once. The sample consisted of PBMCs, mostly from graft donor cells, taken 180 days after TCRalphabeta/CD19-depleted stem cell transplant. The source of these receptors is a male patient aged 2 to 9 who had a stem cell transplant for acute lymphoblastic leukemia, so the T cells may come from the graft donor.

This clonotype has a handful of counts. CDR3 DNA: TGTGCCAGCAGCCTACAGGGAAATGGGAATTCACCCCTCCACTTT. Encoded protein: CASSLQGNGNSPLHF. This sequence joins TRBV7-9 and TRBJ1-6; D possibly corresponds to TRBD1 (6 bases). This CDR3 comprises 15 residues. Trimming took off 5 bases at V and 7 bases at J, with 15 bases between the two ends. CDR1 SEHNR and CDR2 FQNEAQ come from the germline V gene (reference sequence).

This clonotype was seen only a few times. The V gene is TRBV10-3, the J gene TRBJ1-2; the D is unclear. CDR1 and CDR2 from the germline V gene are ENHRY and SYGVKD. The CDR3 has 17 amino acids. Trimming removed 10 bases at V and 7 bases at J, with 31 bases between. The CDR3 is CATFDRAKVTDSLGYTF. The CDR3 nucleotides are TGTGCCACCTTCGACCGCGCTAAAGTGACGGATAGTCTTGGCTACACCTTC.

The chain joins TRBV5-1 to TRBJ1-2; D is unclear. Trimming left V 2 bases short and J 9 bases short, with 26 bases between. Per the germline V gene, CDR1 is SGHRS and CDR2 is YFSETQ. CDR3 length equals 17 residues. CDR3 in amino acids: CASSFFRGQASSSSYTF. The DNA for the CDR3 is TGCGCCAGCAGCTTCTTCCGGGGTCAGGCCTCTTCTAGTAGCTACACCTTC.

V is TRBV4-3 and J is TRBJ2-2, with D uncertain. V was pared by 0 bases and J by 1 base, with 6 bases between. This CDR3 is built from 15 residues. Germline loops: CDR1 LGHNA, CDR2 YSLEER. The CDR3 nucleotides read TGCGCCAGCAGCCAAGACTTCGGGAACACCGGGGAGCTGTTTTTT. Translated: CASSQDFGNTGELFF.

This clonotype was counted once. The chain carries TRBV3-1 and TRBJ1-3; D unresolved. Germline CDR1 and CDR2: LGHDT and YNNKEL (reference sequence). Trimming left V 2 bases short and J 0 bases short, with 17 bases between. CDR3 length equals 18 residues. The CDR3 loop reads CASSQKRKAPGSGNTIYF. CDR3 coding DNA: TGTGCCAGCAGCCAAAAGAGGAAGGCCCCCGGCTCTGGAAACACCATATATTTT.

The chain has TRBV5-1 and TRBJ2-2, with D possibly matching TRBD1 (5 bases). The CDR3 sequence is 13 residues long. Per the germline V gene, CDR1 is SGHRS and CDR2 is YFSETQ. V was pared by 2 bases and J by 4 bases, with 6 bases between. The CDR3 nucleotides read TGCGCCAGCAGCTTTCAGGGCACCGGGGAGCTGTTTTTT. Protein: CASSFQGTGELFF.

The chain links TRBV6-5 to TRBJ1-2; D unclear. Germline V gene data show CDR1 as MNHEY and CDR2 as SVGAGI. The CDR3 consists of 15 residues. The V and J ends lost 2 bases and 4 bases respectively, with 14 bases between them. The CDR3 nucleotides read TGTGCCAGCAGTTACGGAAGAAAGGGCCTCTATGGCTACACCTTC. As protein: CASSYGRKGLYGYTF.

With regard to this clonotype: The germline gene is not matched at one end of the junction; a read error may be the cause. The rearrangement links TRBV7-2 to TRBJ1-3, with D uncertain. Germline assignment: CDR1 SGHTA and CDR2 FQGNSA. CDR3 length: 14 residues. CDR3 coding DNA: TGTGCCAGCAGCTTATCTATGGGGTTATACACCACATATTTT. It is translated as CASSLSMGLYTTYF.

J is TRBJ1-5 and V is TRBV20-1; D is undetermined. The CDR3 is made up of 12 amino acids. V lost 1 base and J 3 bases, leaving 4 bases between the germline ends. In germline, CDR1 is DFQATT, CDR2 SNEGSKA (reference sequence). The CDR3 region is CSARATNQPQHF. The CDR3 bases are TGCAGTGCTAGAGCCACCAATCAGCCCCAGCATTTT.

The rearrangement links TRBV7-2 to TRBJ1-2; a weak D match, TRBD1 (5 bases). Germline V gene lookup returns CDR1 SGHTA and CDR2 FQGNSA. V was clipped by 5 bases and J by 8 bases, with 27 bases between them. The CDR3 has 17 residues. The CDR3 here is CASSQRRTGGASRGYTF. In nucleotides, the CDR3 is TGTGCCAGCAGCCAACGACGCACGGGGGGAGCGTCGAGAGGCTACACCTTC.

The V and J genes are TRBV7-2 and TRBJ2-2, with unresolved D. With 5 bases removed from V and 5 bases from J, the gap between germline ends came to 12 bases. Germline CDR1 reads SGHTA; CDR2 reads FQGNSA. The CDR3 is 14 residues long. CDR3 sequence (DNA): TGTGCCAGCAGCCCCTCAGTGACGACCGGGGAGCTGTTTTTT. Protein: CASSPSVTTGELFF.

This clonotype was recorded a few times. The genes are TRBV9 and TRBJ2-3; either TRBD1 or TRBD2 may supply D (6 bases each). V was cut by 2 bases and J by 3 bases, with 19 bases left in between. The CDR3 totals 17 residues. Germline V gives CDR1 SGDLS, CDR2 YYNGEE. CDR3 nucleotides: TGTGCCAGCAGCGTTTCCCCAAGGGGGGCGAAGACAGATACGCAGTATTTT. This sequence encodes CASSVSPRGAKTDTQYF.

This clonotype was detected a few times. The J gene is TRBJ1-1, the V gene TRBV20-1, with TRBD1 matching 8 bases. Per germline, CDR1 DFQATT and CDR2 SNEGSKA (reference sequence). The length of the CDR3 is 14 residues. The V gene end was trimmed by 2 bases and the J gene end by 2 bases; junction bases not matched to a gene: 4. CDR3 in DNA: TGCAGTGCTAGATGGACAGGGCGCAACACTGAAGCTTTCTTT. Encoded protein: CSARWTGRNTEAFF.

The chain recombines TRBV20-1 with TRBJ1-5; 7 positions agree with TRBD1. The CDR3 loop spans 21 amino acids. Germline values: CDR1 DFQATT, CDR2 SNEGSKA (reference sequence). The V and J ends lost 3 bases and 5 bases, in that order; junction bases with no gene match: 28. Here the CDR3 DNA reads TGCAGTGCTAGGCACCGTTGGGGACAGACTCGTTTAAGGAACGTGGATCAGCCCCAGCATTTT. Translation: CSARHRWGQTRLRNVDQPQHF.

In its sample, this clonotype was seen a few times. The CDR3 region is CSARESEQFF. The DNA for the CDR3 is TGCAGTGCTAGGGAGAGTGAGCAGTTCTTC. This chain joins TRBV20-1 and TRBJ2-1; D is undetermined. The CDR3 is made up of 10 amino acids. V dropped 3 bases and J dropped 9 bases, with 6 bases sitting between them. Germline CDR1 DFQATT, CDR2 SNEGSKA (reference sequence).

This clonotype turned up a few times. The rearrangement joins TRBV25-1 to TRBJ2-7, with 8 bases lining up with TRBD1. The germline V gene has CDR1 MGHDK and CDR2 SYGVNS. This CDR3 comprises 14 residues. J lost 3 bases, V lost 6 bases, and 7 bases had no gene match. CDR3 DNA: TGTGCCAGCAGCTTCCAGGGGGCGAACTACGAGCAGTACTTC. Translating it yields CASSFQGANYEQYF.

This clonotype was detected a few times. DNA of the CDR3: TGTGCCAGCACCCCCTGGACTACTACAGATACGCAGTATTTT. Its translation is CASTPWTTTDTQYF. V and J are TRBV12-3 or TRBV12-4 and TRBJ2-3, with D possibly TRBD2 on 6 matching bases. Trimming pared 7 bases from V and 3 bases from J, leaving 14 bases between. The CDR3 is made up of 14 amino acids.

The J gene is TRBJ2-7, the V gene TRBV5-1; no definite D call. V gave up 3 bases and J gave up 4 bases, with 11 bases separating them. Germline loops: CDR1 SGHRS, CDR2 YFSETQ. The CDR3 contains 13 residues. CDR3 nucleotides: TGCGCCAGCAGCTCCCGTCGGAGTTACGAGCAGTACTTC. It codes for CASSSRRSYEQYF.

The J gene is TRBJ1-1, the V gene TRBV4-1, with TRBD1 matching 11 bases. Germline lookup yields CDR1 MGHRA and CDR2 YSYEKL. The length of the CDR3 is 14 residues. V lost 6 bases, J lost 4 bases, and 4 bases stayed unmatched. The CDR3 reads CASSPGTGGTEAFF. CDR3 coding DNA: TGCGCCAGCAGTCCCGGGACAGGGGGCACTGAAGCTTTCTTT.

The rearrangement links TRBV3-1 to TRBJ2-6; no reliable D call. Germline V gene data show CDR1 as LGHDT and CDR2 as YNNKEL (reference sequence). The CDR3 sequence is 14 residues long. The V end was cut by 2 bases, the J end by 2 bases, with 4 bases between. CDR3 bases: TGTGCCAGCAGCCAATCCGCTGGGGCCAACGTCCTGACTTTC. Amino acids: CASSQSAGANVLTF. The full variable domain, in which reference TRBV3-1 and TRBJ2-6 provide the parts outside the CDR3, is DTAVSQTPKYLVTQMGNDKSIKCEQNLGHDTMYWYKQDSKKFLKIMFSYNNKELIINETVPNRFSPKSPDKAHLNLHINSLELGDSAVYFCASSQSAGANVLTFGAGSRLTVL.